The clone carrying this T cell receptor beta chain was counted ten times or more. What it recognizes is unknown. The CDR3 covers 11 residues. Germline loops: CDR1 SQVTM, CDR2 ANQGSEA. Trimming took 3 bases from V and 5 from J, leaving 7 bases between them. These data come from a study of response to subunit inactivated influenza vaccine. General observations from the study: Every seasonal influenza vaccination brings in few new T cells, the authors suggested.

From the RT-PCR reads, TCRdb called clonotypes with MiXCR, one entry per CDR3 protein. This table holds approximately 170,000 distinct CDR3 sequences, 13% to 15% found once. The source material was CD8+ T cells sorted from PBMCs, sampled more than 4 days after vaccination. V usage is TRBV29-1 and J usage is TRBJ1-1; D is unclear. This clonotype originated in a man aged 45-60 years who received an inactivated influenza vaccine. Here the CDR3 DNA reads TGCAGCGTTGAGTCCCCAACTGAAGCTTTCTTT. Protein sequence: CSVESPTEAFF. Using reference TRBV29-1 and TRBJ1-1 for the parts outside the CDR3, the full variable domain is SAVISQKPSRDICQRGTSLTIQCQVDSQVTMMFWYRQQPGQSLTLIATANQGSEATYESGFVIDKFPISRPNLTFSTLTVSNMSPEDSSIYLCSVESPTEAFFGQGTRLTVV.